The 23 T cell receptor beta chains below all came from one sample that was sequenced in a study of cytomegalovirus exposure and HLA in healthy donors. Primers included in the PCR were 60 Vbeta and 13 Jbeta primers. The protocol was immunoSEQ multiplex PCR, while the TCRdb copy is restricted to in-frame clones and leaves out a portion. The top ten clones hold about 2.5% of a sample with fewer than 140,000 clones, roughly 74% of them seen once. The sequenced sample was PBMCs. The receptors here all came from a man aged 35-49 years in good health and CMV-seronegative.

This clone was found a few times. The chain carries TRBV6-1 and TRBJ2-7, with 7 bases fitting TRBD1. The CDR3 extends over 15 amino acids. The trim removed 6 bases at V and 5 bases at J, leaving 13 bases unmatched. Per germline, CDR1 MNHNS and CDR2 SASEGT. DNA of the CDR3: TGTGCCAGCAGCCAAACTACAGGGGTCGGGGACGAGCAGTACTTC. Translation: CASSQTTGVGDEQYF.

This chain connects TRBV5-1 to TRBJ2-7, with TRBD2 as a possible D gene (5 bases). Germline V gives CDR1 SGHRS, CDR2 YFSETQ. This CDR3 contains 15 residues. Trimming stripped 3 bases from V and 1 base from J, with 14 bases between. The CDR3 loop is CASSSQTSTSYEQYF. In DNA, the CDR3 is TGCGCCAGCAGCTCCCAAACTAGTACTTCCTACGAGCAGTACTTC.

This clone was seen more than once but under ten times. CDR3 in DNA: TGTGCCAGCACTGGACAGGGACTGTTCTTC. Translating it yields CASTGQGLFF. The V and J genes are TRBV2 and TRBJ2-1, with 8 positions matching TRBD1. Germline V CDR1 and CDR2: SNHLY, FYNNEI. This CDR3 is built from 10 residues. V gave up 7 bases and J gave up 15 bases; unmatched junction bases: 5.

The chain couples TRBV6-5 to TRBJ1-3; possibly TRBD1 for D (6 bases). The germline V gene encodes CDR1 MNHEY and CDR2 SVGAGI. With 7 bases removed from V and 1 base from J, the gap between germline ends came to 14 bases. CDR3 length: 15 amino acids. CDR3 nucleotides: TGTGCCAGCACCGAAAGGGGGAGTTCTGGAAACACCATATATTTT. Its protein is CASTERGSSGNTIYF.

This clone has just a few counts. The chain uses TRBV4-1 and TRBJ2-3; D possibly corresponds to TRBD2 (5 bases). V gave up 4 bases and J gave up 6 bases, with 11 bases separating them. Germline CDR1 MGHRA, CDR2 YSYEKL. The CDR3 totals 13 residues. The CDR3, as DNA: TGCGCCAGCAGCCCCCCGGGGAAGGATACGCAGTATTTT. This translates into CASSPPGKDTQYF.

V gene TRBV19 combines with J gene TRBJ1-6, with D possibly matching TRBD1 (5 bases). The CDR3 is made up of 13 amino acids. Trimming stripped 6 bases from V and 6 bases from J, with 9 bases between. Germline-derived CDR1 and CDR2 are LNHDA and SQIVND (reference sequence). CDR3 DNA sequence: TGTGCCAGTAGGAAGGGACTTAATTCACCCCTCCACTTT. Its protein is CASRKGLNSPLHF.

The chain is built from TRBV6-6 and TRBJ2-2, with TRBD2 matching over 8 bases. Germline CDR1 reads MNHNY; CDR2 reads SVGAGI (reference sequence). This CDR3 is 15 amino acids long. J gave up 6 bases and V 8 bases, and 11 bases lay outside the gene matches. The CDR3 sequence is CASFRARGGPGELFF. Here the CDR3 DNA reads TGTGCCAGCTTCCGGGCACGGGGGGGACCCGGGGAGCTGTTTTTT.

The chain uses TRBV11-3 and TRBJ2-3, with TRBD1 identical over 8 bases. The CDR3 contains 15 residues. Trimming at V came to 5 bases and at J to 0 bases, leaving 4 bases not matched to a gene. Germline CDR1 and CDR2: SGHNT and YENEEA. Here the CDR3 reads CASSLGQGSTDTQYF. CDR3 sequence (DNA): TGTGCCAGCAGCCTAGGACAGGGAAGCACAGATACGCAGTATTTT.

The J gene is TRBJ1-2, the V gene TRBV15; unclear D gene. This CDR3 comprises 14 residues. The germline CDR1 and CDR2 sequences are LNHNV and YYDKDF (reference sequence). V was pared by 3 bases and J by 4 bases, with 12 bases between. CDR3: CATSSGSSGYGYTF. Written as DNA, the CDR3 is TGTGCCACCAGCAGTGGGTCCAGCGGCTATGGCTACACCTTC.

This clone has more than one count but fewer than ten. The CDR3 region has the DNA TGTGCGACGGGTTCAAGGTCTTATGGGGAGCTGTTTTTT. It translates to CATGSRSYGELFF. The V and J genes are TRBV2 and TRBJ2-2; D unclear. Germline V gene lookup returns CDR1 SNHLY and CDR2 FYNNEI. The CDR3 runs 13 residues.

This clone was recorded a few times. CDR3 nucleotides: TGTGCCAGCAGCAGACTCGGGACCAAAAACATTCAGTACTTC. This encodes CASSRLGTKNIQYF. This chain connects TRBV6-5 to TRBJ2-4, with D possibly being TRBD2 (5 bases). Germline V gene lookup returns CDR1 MNHEY and CDR2 SVGAGI. The CDR3 runs 14 residues. Trimming pared 6 bases from V and 2 bases from J, leaving 11 bases between.

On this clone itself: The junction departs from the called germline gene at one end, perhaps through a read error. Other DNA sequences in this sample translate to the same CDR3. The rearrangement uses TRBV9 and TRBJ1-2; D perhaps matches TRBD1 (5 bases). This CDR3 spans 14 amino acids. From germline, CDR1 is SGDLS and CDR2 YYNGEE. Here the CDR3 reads CASGGGGIDYGYTF. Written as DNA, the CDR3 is TGCGCCAGTGGCGGGGGGGGAATAGACTATGGCTACACCTTC.

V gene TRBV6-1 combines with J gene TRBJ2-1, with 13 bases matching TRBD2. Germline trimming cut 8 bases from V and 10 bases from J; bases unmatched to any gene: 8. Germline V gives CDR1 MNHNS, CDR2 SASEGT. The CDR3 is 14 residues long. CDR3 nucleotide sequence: TGTGCCAGCGTAAGACTAGCGGGGGGACACGAGCAGTTCTTC. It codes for CASVRLAGGHEQFF.

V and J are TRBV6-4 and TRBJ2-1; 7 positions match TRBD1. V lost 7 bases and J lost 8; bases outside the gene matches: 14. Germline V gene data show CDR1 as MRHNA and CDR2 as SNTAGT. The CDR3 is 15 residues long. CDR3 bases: TGTGCCAGCACGGCGTTCGGACAGGTTAGCGATGAGCAGTTCTTC. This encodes CASTAFGQVSDEQFF.

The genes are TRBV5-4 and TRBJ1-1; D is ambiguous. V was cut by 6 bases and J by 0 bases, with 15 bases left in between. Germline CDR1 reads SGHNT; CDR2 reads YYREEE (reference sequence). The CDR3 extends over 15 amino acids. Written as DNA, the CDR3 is TGTGCCAGCACCCGAGGTTGGGGAGTGAACACTGAAGCTTTCTTT. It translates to CASTRGWGVNTEAFF.

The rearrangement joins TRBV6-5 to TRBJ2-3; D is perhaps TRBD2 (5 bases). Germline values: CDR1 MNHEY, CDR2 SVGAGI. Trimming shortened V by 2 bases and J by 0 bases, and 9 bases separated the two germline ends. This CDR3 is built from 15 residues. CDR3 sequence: CASSYEGTSTDTQYF. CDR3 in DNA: TGTGCCAGCAGTTACGAGGGTACCAGCACAGATACGCAGTATTTT.

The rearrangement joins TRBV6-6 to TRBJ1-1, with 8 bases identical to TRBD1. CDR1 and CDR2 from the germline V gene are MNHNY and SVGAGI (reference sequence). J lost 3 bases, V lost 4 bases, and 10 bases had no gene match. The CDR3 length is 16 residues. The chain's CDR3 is CASSSHAGGGDTEAFF. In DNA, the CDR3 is TGTGCCAGCAGTTCCCACGCAGGGGGCGGGGACACTGAAGCTTTCTTT.

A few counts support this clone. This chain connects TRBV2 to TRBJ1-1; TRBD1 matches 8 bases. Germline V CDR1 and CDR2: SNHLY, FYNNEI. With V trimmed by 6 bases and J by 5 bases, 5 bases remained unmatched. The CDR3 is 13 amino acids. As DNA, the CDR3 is TGTGCCAGCAGCCCGGACAGGGATACTGAAGCTTTCTTT. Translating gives CASSPDRDTEAFF.

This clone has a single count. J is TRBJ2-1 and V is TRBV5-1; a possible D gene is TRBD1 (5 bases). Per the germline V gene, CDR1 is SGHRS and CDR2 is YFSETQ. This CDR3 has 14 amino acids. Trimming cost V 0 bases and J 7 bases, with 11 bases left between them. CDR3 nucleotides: TGCGCCAGCAGCTTGGCCAATCAGGGAAATGAGCAGTTCTTC. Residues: CASSLANQGNEQFF. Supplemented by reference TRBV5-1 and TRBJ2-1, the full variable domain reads KAGVTQTPRYLIKTRGQQVTLSCSPISGHRSVSWYQQTPGQGLQFLFEYFSETQRNKGNFPGRFSGRQFSNSRSEMNVSTLELGDSALYLCASSLANQGNEQFFGPGTRLTVL.

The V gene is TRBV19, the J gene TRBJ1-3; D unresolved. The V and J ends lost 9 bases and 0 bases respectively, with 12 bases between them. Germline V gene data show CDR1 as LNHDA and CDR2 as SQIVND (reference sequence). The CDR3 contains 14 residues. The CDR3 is CARNVGRSGNTIYF. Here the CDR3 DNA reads TGTGCCAGAAACGTGGGCCGCTCTGGAAACACCATATATTTT. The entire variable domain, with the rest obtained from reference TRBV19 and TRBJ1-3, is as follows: DGGITQSPKYLFRKEGQNVTLSCEQNLNHDAMYWYRQDPGQGLRLIYYSQIVNDFQKGDIAEGYSVSREKKESFPLTVTSAQKNPTAFYLCARNVGRSGNTIYFGEGSWLTVV.

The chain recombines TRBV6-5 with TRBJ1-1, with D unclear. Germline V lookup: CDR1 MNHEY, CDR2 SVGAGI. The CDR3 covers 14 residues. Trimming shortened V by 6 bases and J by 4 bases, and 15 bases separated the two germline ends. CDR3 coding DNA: TGTGCCAGCAGCCCCACCCCGGGAGGCACTGAAGCTTTCTTT. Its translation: CASSPTPGGTEAFF.

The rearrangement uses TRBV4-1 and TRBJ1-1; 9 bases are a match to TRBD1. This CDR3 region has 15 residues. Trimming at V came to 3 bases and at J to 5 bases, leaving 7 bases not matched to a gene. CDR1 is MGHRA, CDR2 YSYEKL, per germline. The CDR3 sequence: CASSQPTGGRTEAFF. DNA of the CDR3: TGCGCCAGCAGCCAGCCGACAGGGGGAAGAACTGAAGCTTTCTTT.

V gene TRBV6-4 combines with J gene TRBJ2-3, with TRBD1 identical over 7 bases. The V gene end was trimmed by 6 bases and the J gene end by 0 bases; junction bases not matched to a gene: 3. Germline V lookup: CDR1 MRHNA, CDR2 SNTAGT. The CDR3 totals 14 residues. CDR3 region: CASSQGVSTDTQYF. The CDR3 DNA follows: TGTGCCAGCAGCCAGGGGGTTAGCACAGATACGCAGTATTTT.